This TCR beta chain was found in a study of post-analysis software for immune sequencing data. Study-wide results and limits: Controls significantly exceeded multiple sclerosis patients in normalized Chao1 diversity. Five TRBV segments (TRBV5-6, TRBV5-1 and TRBV20-1 among them) occurred more frequently in patients than in controls. Batch-matched samples strongly co-clustered by F measure.

Unique-molecular-identifier-tagged TCR beta cDNA libraries were used. Roughly 500,000 cDNA molecules were obtained per 1 to 10 million input T cells. TCRdb used MiXCR to reprocess the PCR reads, holding one entry per CDR3 protein. Of roughly 730,000 distinct CDR3 sequences detected, around 27% appear once; the ten largest clones hold roughly 0.57%. This clonotype was observed a handful of times. Its antigen remains unidentified. The CDR3 extends over 15 amino acids. V gave up 1 base and J gave up 2 bases; unmatched junction bases: 2. Germline V CDR1 and CDR2: SGHTA, FQGNSA. The gene calls are TRBV7-2 and TRBJ2-1; 7 positions match TRBD2. The specimen sequenced was blood. This TCR was recovered from a girl under 18 with multiple sclerosis. The CDR3 DNA reads TGTGCCAGCAGCTTAGGACGGGGGGCCTACAATGAGCAGTTCTTC. Its translation: CASSLGRGAYNEQFF. The full variable domain, with the rest looked up from reference TRBV7-2 and TRBJ2-1, is GAGVSQSPSNKVTEKGKDVELRCDPISGHTALYWYRQSLGQGLEFLIYFQGNSAPDKSGLPSDRFSAERTGGSVSTLTIQRTQQEDSAVYLCASSLGRGAYNEQFFGPGTRLTVL.